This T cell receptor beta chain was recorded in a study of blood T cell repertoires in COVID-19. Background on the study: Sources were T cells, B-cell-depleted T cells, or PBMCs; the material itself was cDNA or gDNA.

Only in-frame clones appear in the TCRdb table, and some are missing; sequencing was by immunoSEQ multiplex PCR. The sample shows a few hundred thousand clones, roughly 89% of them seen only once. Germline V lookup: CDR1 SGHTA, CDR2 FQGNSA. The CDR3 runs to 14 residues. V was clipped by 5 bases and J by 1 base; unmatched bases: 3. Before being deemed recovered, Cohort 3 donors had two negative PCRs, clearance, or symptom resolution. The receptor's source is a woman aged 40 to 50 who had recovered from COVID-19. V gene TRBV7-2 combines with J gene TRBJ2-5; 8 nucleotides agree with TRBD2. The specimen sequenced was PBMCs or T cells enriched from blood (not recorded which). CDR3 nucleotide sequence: TGTGCCAGCAGCGGGACTAGGAGCCAAGAGACCCAGTACTTC. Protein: CASSGTRSQETQYF.